This T cell receptor beta chain was profiled in a study of blood T cell repertoires in COVID-19. Overall study context: Acute and convalescent COVID-19 samples came from the United States, Italy and Spain. T cells, B-cell-depleted T cells, or PBMCs supplied cDNA or gDNA.

J gave up 6 bases and V 4 bases, and 6 bases lay outside the gene matches. The germline gives CDR1 KGHDR, CDR2 SFDVKD. CDR3 length: 14 amino acids. Original data processing: Estimates of nucleated cell counts were drawn from the amplification of reference gene primers. Libraries were prepared by immunoSEQ multiplex PCR; TCRdb keeps only in-frame clonotypes and omits some of them. V and J calls and clone size are copied from that table; D and trimming were computed from the DNA. The sample contains about 74,000 clones, around nine tenths of which appear only once. The clonotype comes from a woman of 80 years or more with active or convalescent COVID-19. Sequencing was performed on peripheral blood. V is TRBV24-1 and J is TRBJ1-2, with 8 bases lining up with TRBD1. DNA of the CDR3: TGTGCCACCAGTGACCCCTACAGGGGGAATGGCTACACCTTC. This translates into CATSDPYRGNGYTF.